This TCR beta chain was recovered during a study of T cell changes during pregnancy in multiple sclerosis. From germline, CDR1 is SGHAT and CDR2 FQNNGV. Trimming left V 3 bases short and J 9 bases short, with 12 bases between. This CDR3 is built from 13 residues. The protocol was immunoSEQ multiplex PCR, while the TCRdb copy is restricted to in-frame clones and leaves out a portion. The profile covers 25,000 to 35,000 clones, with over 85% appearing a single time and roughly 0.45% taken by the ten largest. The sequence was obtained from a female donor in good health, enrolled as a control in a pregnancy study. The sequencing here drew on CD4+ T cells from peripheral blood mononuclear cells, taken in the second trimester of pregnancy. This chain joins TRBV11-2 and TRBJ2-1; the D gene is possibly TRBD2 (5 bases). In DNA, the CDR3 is TGTGCCAGCAGCTTCCGTAGCGTCGGTGAGCAGTTCTTC. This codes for CASSFRSVGEQFF.